These T cell receptor beta chains were read from a single sample in a study of identical twins. TCRdb re-called the 5' RACE reads through MiXCR, storing one row per CDR3 protein. The table records approximately 600,000 distinct CDR3 sequences, 7.1% of them present only once. The sample was also linked to a second study, of yellow fever vaccine responses in identical twins.

Sequences were obtained from PBMCs. Receptors were obtained from a woman under 30 in good health. Both conserved end residues are part of each CDR3. The D gene is left open where the match is weak. Clone size is stated in some rows and not others, as once, few, many or a class when expanded.

d_gene	abundance	v_gene	j_gene	CDR3aa	CDR3nt
TRBD2	.	TRBV20-1	TRBJ2-7	CSARVNLAGGRSLEQYF	TGCAGTGCTAGAGTTAACCTAGCGGGAGGGCGATCCCTCGAGCAGTACTTC
.	.	TRBV25-1	TRBJ1-1	CASSAGPNTEAFF	TGTGCCAGCAGTGCCGGACCGAACACTGAAGCTTTCTTT
TRBD1	many	TRBV4-2	TRBJ2-7	CASSQGGQGFYEQYF	TGTGCCAGCAGCCAAGGCGGACAGGGGTTCTACGAGCAGTACTTC
.	.	TRBV7-9	TRBJ1-1	CASSSQTGYAFF	TGTGCCAGCAGCTCCCAAACAGGGTATGCTTTCTTT
.	many	TRBV12-3/TRBV12-4	TRBJ2-7	CASSARLGSSYEQYF	TGTGCCAGCAGTGCACGCCTAGGGAGCTCCTACGAGCAGTACTTC
TRBD1	.	TRBV4-1	TRBJ1-1	CASSNEQGALSTEAFF	TGCGCCAGCAGCAACGAACAGGGGGCCTTGAGCACTGAAGCTTTCTTT
.	many	TRBV12-3/TRBV12-4	TRBJ2-1	CASSLAGPHNEQFF	TGTGCCAGCAGTTTAGCCGGGCCCCACAATGAGCAGTTCTTC
TRBD1	few	TRBV24-1	TRBJ1-5	CATSEGQGGFQPQHF	TGTGCCACCAGTGAAGGTCAGGGGGGCTTTCAGCCCCAGCATTTT
.	few	TRBV5-1	TRBJ2-7	CASSRGRLANDEQYF	TGCGCCAGCAGCCGGGGCCGGCTAGCGAACGACGAGCAGTACTTC
.	few	TRBV27	TRBJ2-1	CASSSSTLGEQFF	TGTGCCAGCAGTTCTTCTACCTTGGGTGAGCAGTTCTTC
TRBD1	.	TRBV5-6	TRBJ1-5	CASSSGTARNQPQHF	TGTGCCAGCAGCTCGGGGACAGCACGCAATCAGCCCCAGCATTTT
TRBD1	few	TRBV7-3	TRBJ2-7	CASNNGQGAAQQYF	TGTGCCAGCAACAATGGACAGGGGGCGGCCCAGCAGTACTTC
TRBD2	.	TRBV4-2	TRBJ2-3	CASSPTSGGANTDTQYF	TGTGCCAGCAGCCCTACTAGCGGGGGGGCCAACACAGATACGCAGTATTTT
.	many	TRBV29-1	TRBJ2-3	CSVAGSTDTQYF	TGCAGCGTGGCGGGGAGCACAGATACGCAGTATTTT
TRBD2	few	TRBV28	TRBJ2-1	CASRSGTSGRVVGNEQFF	TGTGCCAGCAGATCCGGGACTAGCGGGAGGGTAGTCGGGAATGAGCAGTTCTTC
.	few	TRBV18	TRBJ1-2	CASSLWGYGEGYTF	TGTGCCAGCTCACTTTGGGGATATGGCGAGGGCTACACCTTC
.	many	TRBV2	TRBJ2-1	CASSEGVKALYNEQFF	TGTGCCAGCAGTGAGGGTGTAAAAGCCCTCTACAATGAGCAGTTCTTC
.	few	TRBV12-3/TRBV12-4	TRBJ2-1	CASSFRLPPNEQFF	TGTGCCAGCAGTTTCCGGCTACCGCCTAATGAGCAGTTCTTC
TRBD2	few	TRBV7-8	TRBJ2-7	CASSLGQRDYEQYF	TGTGCCAGCAGCTTAGGGCAGCGGGACTACGAGCAGTACTTC
.	.	TRBV6-5	TRBJ1-6	CASRSSGASSSYNSPLHF	TGTGCCAGCAGATCCTCCGGGGCCTCGAGCTCCTATAATTCACCCCTCCACTTT
.	few	TRBV2	TRBJ2-4	CASSRPPNKNIQYF	TGTGCCAGCAGTAGGCCCCCGAACAAAAACATTCAGTACTTC
.	few	TRBV12-3/TRBV12-4	TRBJ2-1	CATRARVDEQFF	TGTGCCACCAGGGCCAGGGTCGATGAGCAGTTCTTC
TRBD2	few	TRBV5-1	TRBJ2-1	CASSLAPSGSAQYNEQFF	TGCGCCAGCAGCTTGGCGCCTAGCGGGAGTGCCCAATACAATGAGCAGTTCTTC
.	.	TRBV21-1	TRBJ2-2	CASSNDGTVRELFF	TGTGCCAGCAGCAATGACGGAACCGTAAGGGAGCTGTTTTTT
TRBD1	many	TRBV12-3/TRBV12-4	TRBJ2-7	CASSLPTRTGASYEQYF	TGTGCCAGCAGTTTGCCAACTCGGACAGGGGCATCCTACGAGCAGTACTTC
TRBD2	many	TRBV27	TRBJ2-1	CASSPGLAGVAVNEQFF	TGTGCCAGCAGTCCCGGACTAGCGGGAGTGGCAGTCAATGAGCAGTTCTTC
.	.	TRBV10-3	TRBJ1-5	CAISERSNQPQHF	TGTGCCATCAGTGAACGGAGCAATCAGCCCCAGCATTTT
TRBD2	.	TRBV2	TRBJ2-1	CASSEARGWVDEQFF	TGTGCCAGCAGTGAAGCGCGGGGGTGGGTAGATGAGCAGTTCTTC
.	many	TRBV29-1	TRBJ1-1	CSVEGAPNTEAFF	TGCAGCGTCGAAGGGGCCCCAAACACTGAAGCTTTCTTT
.	few	TRBV27	TRBJ1-1	CASSPSVGTGNTEAFF	TGTGCCAGCAGTCCCTCTGTTGGTACAGGGAACACTGAAGCTTTCTTT
TRBD2	few	TRBV6-1	TRBJ2-2	CASIVSGGRPGELFF	TGTGCCAGCATTGTAAGCGGGGGGCGACCCGGGGAGCTGTTTTTT
.	.	TRBV15	TRBJ2-5	CATSRDSSWQTQYF	TGTGCCACCAGCAGAGATTCTAGCTGGCAGACCCAGTACTTC
.	.	TRBV6-2/TRBV6-3	TRBJ1-6	CASSDSSSYNSPLHF	TGTGCCAGCTCGGACAGCAGCTCCTATAATTCACCCCTCCACTTT
.	.	TRBV4-1	TRBJ2-5	CASSQIGVGSAQYF	TGCGCCAGCAGCCAGATAGGGGTGGGATCAGCCCAGTACTTC
TRBD1	.	TRBV7-6	TRBJ2-2	CASSFRQGDTGELFF	TGTGCCAGCAGCTTTCGCCAGGGGGACACCGGGGAGCTGTTTTTT
TRBD2	many	TRBV11-2	TRBJ2-1	CASSPRPPGLGGSYNEQFF	TGTGCCAGCAGTCCTCGTCCCCCGGGACTAGGCGGCTCCTACAATGAGCAGTTCTTC
.	many	TRBV12-3/TRBV12-4	TRBJ2-3	CASSDRNTDTQYF	TGTGCCAGCAGCGACAGAAACACAGATACGCAGTATTTT
TRBD2	.	TRBV20-1	TRBJ2-3	CCACSSGDSTDTQYF	TGCTGTGCTTGTTCTAGCGGGGACAGCACAGATACGCAGTATTTT
TRBD1	few	TRBV15	TRBJ2-7	CATSNGRQGPYEQYF	TGTGCCACCAGCAATGGAAGACAGGGACCGTACGAGCAGTACTTC
TRBD2	many	TRBV28	TRBJ2-3	CASNPLAGVYTDTQYF	TGTGCCAGCAACCCGCTAGCGGGGGTGTACACAGATACGCAGTATTTT
.	.	TRBV6-2/TRBV6-3	TRBJ1-2	CASSSREQAGYTF	TGTGCCAGCAGTTCGCGGGAACAGGCAGGCTACACCTTC
TRBD1	few	TRBV15	TRBJ2-1	CATSTAQGSIRGYYNEQFF	TGTGCCACCAGCACTGCACAGGGGTCAATCCGGGGTTACTACAATGAGCAGTTCTTC
.	.	TRBV24-1	TRBJ2-2	CATRPGTTNTGELFF	TGTGCCACGAGACCCGGGACGACGAACACCGGGGAGCTGTTTTTT